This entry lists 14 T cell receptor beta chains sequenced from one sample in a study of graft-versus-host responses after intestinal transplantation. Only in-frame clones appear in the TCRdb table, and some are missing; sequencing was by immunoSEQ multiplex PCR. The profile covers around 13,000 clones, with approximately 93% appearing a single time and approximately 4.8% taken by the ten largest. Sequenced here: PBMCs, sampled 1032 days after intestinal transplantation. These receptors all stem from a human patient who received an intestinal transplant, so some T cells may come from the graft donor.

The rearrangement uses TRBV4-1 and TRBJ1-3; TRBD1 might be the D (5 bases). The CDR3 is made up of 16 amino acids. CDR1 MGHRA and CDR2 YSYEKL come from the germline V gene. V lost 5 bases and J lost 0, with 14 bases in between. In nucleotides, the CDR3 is TGCGCCAGCAGCTGGTCCGGGGCGAGCTCTGGAAACACCATATATTTT. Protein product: CASSWSGASSGNTIYF.

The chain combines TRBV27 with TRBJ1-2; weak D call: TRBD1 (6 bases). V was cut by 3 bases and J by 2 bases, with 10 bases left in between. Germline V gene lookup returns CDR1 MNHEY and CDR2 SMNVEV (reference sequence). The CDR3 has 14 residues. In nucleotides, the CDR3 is TGTGCCAGCAGTTTTGGGGACACAAACTATGGCTACACCTTC. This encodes CASSFGDTNYGYTF.

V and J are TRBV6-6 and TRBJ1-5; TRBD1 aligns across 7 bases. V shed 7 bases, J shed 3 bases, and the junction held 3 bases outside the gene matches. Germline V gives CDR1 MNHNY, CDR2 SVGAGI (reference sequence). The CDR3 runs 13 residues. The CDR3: CASKGAYNQPQHF. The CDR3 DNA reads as TGTGCCAGCAAGGGGGCCTACAATCAGCCCCAGCATTTT.

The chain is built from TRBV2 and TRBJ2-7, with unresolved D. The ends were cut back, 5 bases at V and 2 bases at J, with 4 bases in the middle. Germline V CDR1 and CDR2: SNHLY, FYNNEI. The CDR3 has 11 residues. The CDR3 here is CASSTTYEQYF. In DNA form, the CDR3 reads TGTGCCAGCAGTACCACCTACGAGCAGTACTTC.

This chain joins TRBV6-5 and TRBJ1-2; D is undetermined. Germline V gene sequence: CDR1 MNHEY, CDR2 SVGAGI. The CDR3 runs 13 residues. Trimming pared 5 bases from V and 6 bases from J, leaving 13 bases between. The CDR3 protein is CASSQRYSDGYTF. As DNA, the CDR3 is TGTGCCAGCAGTCAGAGGTACTCCGATGGCTACACCTTC.

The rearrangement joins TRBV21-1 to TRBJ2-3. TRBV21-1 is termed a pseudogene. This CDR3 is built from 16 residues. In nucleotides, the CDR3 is TGTGCCAGCAGCAGGCCCTTGGGACGGAGCACAGATACGCAGTATTTT. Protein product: CASSRPLGRSTDTQYF.

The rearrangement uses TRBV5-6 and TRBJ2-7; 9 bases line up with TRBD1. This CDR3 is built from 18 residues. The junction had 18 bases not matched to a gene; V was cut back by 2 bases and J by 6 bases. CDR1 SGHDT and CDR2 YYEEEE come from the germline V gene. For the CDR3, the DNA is TGTGCCAGCAGCTTAGGTATTGCGGGACAGGGACCTTCCGGCGAGCAGTACTTC. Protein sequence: CASSLGIAGQGPSGEQYF.

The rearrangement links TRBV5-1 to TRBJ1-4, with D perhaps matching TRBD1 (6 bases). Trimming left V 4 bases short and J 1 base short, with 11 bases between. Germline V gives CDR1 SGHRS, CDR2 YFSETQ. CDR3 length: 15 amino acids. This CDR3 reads CASSADRQTNEKLFF. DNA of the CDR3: TGCGCCAGCAGCGCTGACAGGCAAACTAATGAAAAACTGTTTTTT.

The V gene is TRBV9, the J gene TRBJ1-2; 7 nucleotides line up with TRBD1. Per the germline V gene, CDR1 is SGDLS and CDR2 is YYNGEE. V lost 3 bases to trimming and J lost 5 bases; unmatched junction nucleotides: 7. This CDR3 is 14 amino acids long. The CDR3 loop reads CASSAGQASYGYTF. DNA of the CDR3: TGTGCCAGCAGCGCAGGACAGGCGAGTTATGGCTACACCTTC.

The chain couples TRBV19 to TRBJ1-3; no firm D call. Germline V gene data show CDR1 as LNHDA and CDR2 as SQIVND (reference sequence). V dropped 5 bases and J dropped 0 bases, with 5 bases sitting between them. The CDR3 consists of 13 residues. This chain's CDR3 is CASSRFSGNTIYF. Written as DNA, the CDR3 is TGTGCCAGTAGTCGCTTCTCTGGAAACACCATATATTTT.

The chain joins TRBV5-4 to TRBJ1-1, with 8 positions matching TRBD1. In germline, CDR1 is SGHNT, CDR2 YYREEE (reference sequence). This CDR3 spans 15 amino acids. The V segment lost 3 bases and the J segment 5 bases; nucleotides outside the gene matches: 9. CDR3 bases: TGTGCCAGCAGCTCAAACGGACAGGGAGGTACTGAAGCTTTCTTT. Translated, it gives CASSSNGQGGTEAFF.

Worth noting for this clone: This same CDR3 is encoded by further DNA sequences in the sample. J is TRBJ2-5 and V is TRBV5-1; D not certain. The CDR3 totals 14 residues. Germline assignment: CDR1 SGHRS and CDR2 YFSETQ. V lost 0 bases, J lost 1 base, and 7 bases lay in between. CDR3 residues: CASSLGGSQETQYF. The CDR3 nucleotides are TGCGCCAGCAGCTTGGGTGGGTCCCAAGAGACCCAGTACTTC.

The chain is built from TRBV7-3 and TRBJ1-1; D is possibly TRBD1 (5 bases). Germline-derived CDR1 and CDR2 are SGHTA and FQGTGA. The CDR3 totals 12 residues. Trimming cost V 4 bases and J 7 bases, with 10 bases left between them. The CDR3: CASSSPGGEAFF. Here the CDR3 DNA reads TGTGCCAGCAGCTCCCCCGGGGGTGAAGCTTTCTTT.

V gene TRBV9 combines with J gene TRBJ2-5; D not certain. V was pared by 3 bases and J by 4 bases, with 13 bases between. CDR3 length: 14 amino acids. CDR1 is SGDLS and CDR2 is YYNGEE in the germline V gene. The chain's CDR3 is CASSAPGGGETQYF. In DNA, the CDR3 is TGTGCCAGCAGCGCCCCGGGCGGTGGAGAGACCCAGTACTTC.